The rows below give T cell receptor beta chains drawn from one sample of a study of human T cells and chemical hapten exposure. TCRdb fed the RACE reads into MiXCR, producing one record per CDR3 protein. The profile covers about 85,000 distinct CDR3 sequences, with over 6.5% appearing a single time and around 2.6% taken by the ten largest. The source was whole blood, collected in connection with sensitization to the hapten diphenylcyclopropenone (DPC). The source is a man aged 35 to 55 with alopecia areata. Some clones in this sample may be carry-over from other donors' samples. Both conserved end residues are part of each CDR3. Each record gives: clone size, J gene, V gene, D gene, CDR3 protein, CDR3 DNA. A D gene is named only where the DNA matches it firmly. Part of the rows lack a size; the others show once, few, many or a class for expanded clones.

>many|TRBJ2-2|TRBV14|TRBD1
CASSKTGQGFGELFF
TGTGCCAGCAGCAAAACGGGACAGGGGTTCGGGGAGCTGTTTTTT
>NA|TRBJ1-1|TRBV6-6|TRBD1
CASSAWDRGRTEAFF
TGTGCCAGCAGCGCCTGGGACAGGGGGCGGACTGAAGCTTTCTTT
>few|TRBJ2-1|TRBV6-1|TRBD2
CASSEGSSGRGNEQFF
TGTGCCAGCAGTGAAGGTTCTAGCGGGAGGGGGAATGAGCAGTTCTTC
>NA|TRBJ1-2|TRBV7-2|NA
CASSLAAENYGYTF
TGTGCCAGCAGCTTAGCGGCAGAAAACTATGGCTACACCTTC
>NA|TRBJ2-3|TRBV7-2|TRBD2
CASSSGLAMADTQYF
TGTGCCAGCAGTTCAGGACTAGCGATGGCAGATACGCAGTATTTT
>many|TRBJ1-6|TRBV7-2|NA
CASSLERSSYNSPLHF
TGTGCCAGCAGCTTAGAACGGAGCTCCTATAATTCACCCCTCCACTTT
>many|TRBJ1-4|TRBV28|TRBD1
CASSFKDRGRSNEKLFF
TGTGCCAGCAGTTTCAAGGACAGGGGGCGGTCTAATGAAAAACTGTTTTTT
>NA|TRBJ1-4|TRBV11-2|NA
CASSLDSRQGGEKLFF
TGTGCCAGCAGCTTAGATTCCCGCCAGGGAGGCGAAAAACTGTTTTTT
>NA|TRBJ2-3|TRBV12-3/TRBV12-4|TRBD2
CASSTETSGSLLDTQYF
TGTGCCAGCAGTACCGAAACTAGCGGGAGCCTTCTAGATACGCAGTATTTT
>many|TRBJ2-3|TRBV6-5|NA
CASSSRSGGTDTQYF
TGTGCCAGCAGTTCCCGGAGTGGGGGAACAGATACGCAGTATTTT
>many|TRBJ2-3|TRBV5-4|NA
CASSGTTDTQYF
TGTGCCAGCAGCGGGACCACAGATACGCAGTATTTT
>many|TRBJ2-1|TRBV4-3|TRBD1
CASSQVTGNEQFF
TGCGCCAGCAGCCAAGTGACAGGGAATGAGCAGTTCTTC
>NA|TRBJ2-3|TRBV21-1|NA
CASRTRQTGPTYTQYF
TGTGCCAGCCGCACCCGCCAGACAGGACCCACATATACGCAGTATTTT
>once|TRBJ2-1|TRBV25-1|NA
CASSEYLAQQFF
TGTGCCAGCAGTGAATATCTGGCGCAGCAGTTCTTC
>few|TRBJ2-3|TRBV7-9|NA
CASSPRQASTDTQYF
TGTGCCAGCAGCCCTCGACAGGCTAGCACAGATACGCAGTATTTT
>many|TRBJ1-1|TRBV14|NA
CASSQAGRTYTEAFF
TGTGCCAGCAGCCAAGCGGGCCGCACCTACACTGAAGCTTTCTTT
>NA|TRBJ1-2|TRBV12-2|NA
CASRDQDREDYGYTF
TGTGCAAGTCGCGACCAGGACAGGGAGGACTATGGCTACACCTTC
>NA|TRBJ1-1|TRBV13|TRBD1
CASSSPRDRATEAFF
TGTGCCAGCAGCTCCCCGCGGGACAGGGCCACTGAAGCTTTCTTT
>few|TRBJ1-2|TRBV5-4|NA
CASSRTGDNYGYTF
TGTGCCAGCAGCAGGACCGGGGATAACTATGGCTACACCTTC
>many|TRBJ2-5|TRBV7-9|NA
CASSSVVARSETQYF
TGTGCCAGCAGCTCCGTGGTGGCCCGATCGGAGACCCAGTACTTC
>many|TRBJ1-5|TRBV20-1|TRBD1
CSARGQGESQPQHF
TGCAGTGCTAGAGGGCAGGGGGAAAGTCAGCCCCAGCATTTT
>many|TRBJ1-5|TRBV20-1|TRBD1
CSARDWTGVMNQPQHF
TGCAGTGCTAGAGATTGGACAGGGGTTATGAATCAGCCCCAGCATTTT
>few|TRBJ2-2|TRBV6-5|NA
CASSRSVPPPGELFF
TGTGCCAGCAGTCGCTCGGTGCCCCCCCCCGGGGAGCTGTTTTTT
>few|TRBJ2-3|TRBV3-1|TRBD2
CASSLGTSGRNTQYF
TGTGCCAGCAGCCTCGGGACTAGCGGGAGAAATACGCAGTATTTT
>NA|TRBJ1-1|TRBV6-2/TRBV6-3|TRBD1
CASSPISGGSITEAFF
TGTGCCAGCAGTCCGATCTCAGGGGGCTCGATCACTGAAGCTTTCTTT
>NA|TRBJ2-7|TRBV12-3/TRBV12-4|NA
CASSPEVSSYEQYF
TGTGCCAGCAGCCCGGAGGTATCCTCCTACGAGCAGTACTTC
>many|TRBJ2-1|TRBV7-2|NA
CASSLAFQHNEQFF
TGTGCCAGCAGCTTAGCGTTTCAACACAATGAGCAGTTCTTC
>NA|TRBJ1-1|TRBV12-3/TRBV12-4|NA
CASSLTDLNTEAFF
TGTGCCAGCAGTTTAACGGACTTAAACACTGAAGCTTTCTTT
>few|TRBJ1-5|TRBV27|NA
CASRQREDQPQHF
TGTGCCAGCAGGCAGAGGGAGGATCAGCCCCAGCATTTT
>few|TRBJ2-2|TRBV29-1|NA
CSHTTMGTGELFF
TGCAGCCATACCACCATGGGGACCGGGGAGCTGTTTTTT